The sequence of this T cell receptor beta chain was determined in a study of T cell clonotyping in hematopoietic cell transplantation (dated by TCRdb to 2020 to 2022). In the study overall: A total of 110 to 150 blood samples were gathered in the study from fewer than 40 consecutive transplant recipients along with their related donors. Patients were recruited between 2015 and 2017 and followed until late 2020 or death.

On this clone: It lacks a known antigen. No much larger clone is present one base from it, and per-base qualities are unavailable.

Reading from cysteine to phenylalanine, the CDR3 counts 13 amino acids. The sequence is cut down to CDR3 DNA, 39 bases in frame from base 1. CDR1 and CDR2, per the germline V gene (reference sequence), are SEHNR and FQNEAQ. The V and J ends are trimmed by 5 bases and 6 bases, leaving 13 bases between them. The immunoSEQ assay, a bias-controlled multiplex PCR using V- and J-specific primers, was used to amplify TCR beta CDR3 regions from genomic DNA. In a second PCR step, the CDR3 amplicons were tagged with a proprietary barcode plus Illumina adapter sequences. An Illumina MiSeq instrument was used for sequencing of the CDR3 libraries. In the original analysis: Export and quality control were handled in immunoSEQ Analyzer 3.0, while downstream analyses relied on R Bioconductor and Immunarch. Only productive rearrangements within the normalized downsampled data set were used in the calculation of repertoire metrics. Pathologically expanded clonotypes were defined as those larger than 5 templates in the normalized cohort. Repertoire diversity was measured with the Inverse Simpson Index. To capture all clonotypes, the CMV-specificity analyses were run on the non-normalized data set. TCRdb obtained this table from immuneACCESS and retained in-frame rearrangements with V and J assigned. These tables miss some clones; where compared with another copy, unresolved V genes account for less than half of the shortfall, and the remainder is unexplained. D and trimming come from the DNA, and the V and J calls and clone size come from that table. Here the sample has 11,000 to 15,000 clones; 85% to 90% occur a single time. Jointly, the top ten make up around 13% of the sample.

Taken with the paper, the label for time point translates to: 100 days after allo-HCT. Recipient blood was collected about 28 days before transplant and at days 30, 100 and 180 after transplant. Using Nuclei Lysis Solution, genomic DNA was extracted from unfractionated peripheral blood mononuclear cells that were either fresh or cryopreserved. What the study reported, not specific to this receptor: Donor and pretransplant recipient Inverse Simpson Index values predicted broader posttransplant TCR repertoire diversity. The sample size was limited, and because cells were not sorted, the contributions of CD4 and CD8 repertoires could not be separated. Just a small fraction of recipient repertoires overlapped with donor repertoires, and more than 95% appeared de novo at the given depth. After transplant, TCR diversity in recipients dropped, and pathologically expanded clonotypes climbed progressively between day 30 and day 180.

This chain joins TRBV7-9 to TRBJ1-1; there is no confident call for the D gene. This specimen was PBMCs, taken 100 days after allogeneic stem cell transplant. This TCR was recovered from a male patient in his fifties or sixties who had an allogeneic stem cell transplant from an unrelated donor, so T cells may come from the graft donor. Some clones in this sample may be carry-over from other donors' samples. The base sequence is TGTGCCAGCAGCAAGGGAGGTCGGCCTGAAGCTTTCTTT. Its product reads: CASSKGGRPEAFF.